The source of this T cell receptor (beta chain) is a study of T cell responses to AZD1222 COVID-19 vaccine. Study observations and caveats: Unmutated variant regions are reportedly targeted by nearly half of spike-specific TCRs. White British donors predominated, females outnumbered males, and clonal diversity was possibly underestimated.

With regard to this clone: Its antigen is unidentified.

TCRdb's copy holds only in-frame clones and misses some; the assay was immunoSEQ multiplex PCR. The sample has 130,000 or so clones; more than 85% are singletons. The ends lost 10 bases at V and 8 bases at J; junction bases unmatched: 3. Germline CDR1 LNHDA, CDR2 SQIVND (reference sequence). The CDR3 has 13 amino acids. Pooling of second doses given at about 4 or about 12 weeks was done. The TCR sequence derives from an adult who received the AZD1222 COVID-19 vaccine. Material: peripheral blood, obtained 28 days after the second AZD1222 dose. This chain uses TRBV19 with TRBJ2-1, with 15 bases fitting TRBD2. The CDR3 nucleotides are TGTGCCACTAGGACTAGCGGGAGGGATGAGCAGTTCTTC. It yields the protein CATRTSGRDEQFF.